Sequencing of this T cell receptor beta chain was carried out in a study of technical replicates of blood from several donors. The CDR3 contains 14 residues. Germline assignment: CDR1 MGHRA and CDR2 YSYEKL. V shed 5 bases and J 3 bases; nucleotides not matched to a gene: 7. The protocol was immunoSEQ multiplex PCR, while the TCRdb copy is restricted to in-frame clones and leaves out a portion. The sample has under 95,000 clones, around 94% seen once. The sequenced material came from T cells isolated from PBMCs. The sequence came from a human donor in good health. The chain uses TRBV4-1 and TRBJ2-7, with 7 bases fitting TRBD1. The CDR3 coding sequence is TGCGCCAGCAGCTCCCCGGGACAGCACTACGAGCAGTACTTC. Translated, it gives CASSSPGQHYEQYF.